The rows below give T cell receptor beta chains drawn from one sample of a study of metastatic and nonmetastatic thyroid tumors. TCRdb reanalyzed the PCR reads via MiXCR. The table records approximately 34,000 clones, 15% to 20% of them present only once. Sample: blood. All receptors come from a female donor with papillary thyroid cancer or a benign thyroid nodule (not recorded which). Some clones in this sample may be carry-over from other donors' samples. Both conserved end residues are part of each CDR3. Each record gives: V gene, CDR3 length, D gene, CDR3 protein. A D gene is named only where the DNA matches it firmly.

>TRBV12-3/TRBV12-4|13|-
CASSFLLSYEQYF
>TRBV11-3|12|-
CASSLGGTTAFF
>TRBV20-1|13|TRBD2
CSALAGEPYEQYF
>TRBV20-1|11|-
CSATQEGDWGF
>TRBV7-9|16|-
CASSSGQTGLPYEQYF
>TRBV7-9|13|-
CASSLGMEGEQYF
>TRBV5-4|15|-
CASSPRNTRDTEAFF
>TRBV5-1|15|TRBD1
CASSLFGQGQETQYF
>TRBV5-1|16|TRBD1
CASSQGVSSYNSPLHF
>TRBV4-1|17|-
CASSRSFRSGAGNEQFF